These T cell receptor beta chains were read from a single sample in a study of T cells in localized non-small cell lung cancer. Using immunoSEQ multiplex PCR, the repertoire was profiled, and TCRdb retains in-frame clones only, with some absent. The top ten hold 14% to 15% of the sample, which has more than 2,000 clones, around 36% seen once. The sequences come from lung tumor tissue, collected before any cancer treatment. The receptors were sampled from a man aged 35 to 70 with stage II lung adenocarcinoma. Both conserved end residues are part of each CDR3. Each record gives: J gene, D gene, clone size, V gene, CDR3 DNA, CDR3 protein. The D gene is left open where the match is weak. The size field is filled for only some rows; it gives once, few, many or a size class.

j_call: TRBJ2-2
d_call: -
clone_size: few
v_call: TRBV5-1
cdr3_nt: TGCGCCAGCAGCTTGGTGGGGGAAAACGGGGAGCTGTTTTTT
cdr3_aa: CASSLVGENGELFF

j_call: TRBJ1-2
d_call: TRBD1
clone_size: -
v_call: TRBV28
cdr3_nt: TGTGCCAGCAGTCCGCCGACAGGGAACTATGGCTACACCTTC
cdr3_aa: CASSPPTGNYGYTF

j_call: TRBJ1-1
d_call: -
clone_size: -
v_call: TRBV6-8
cdr3_nt: TGTGCCAGCAAGACGGGGAACACTGAAGCTTTCTTT
cdr3_aa: CASKTGNTEAFF

j_call: TRBJ2-6
d_call: -
clone_size: hyperexpanded
v_call: TRBV14
cdr3_nt: TGTGCCAGCAGCCTTCGAGTCGACGGGGCCAACGTCCTGACTTTC
cdr3_aa: CASSLRVDGANVLTF

j_call: TRBJ2-2
d_call: TRBD1
clone_size: -
v_call: TRBV4-1
cdr3_nt: TGCGCCAGCAGCCAAGTCCCTGGGACAGGGGTCGCCGGGGAGCTGTTTTTT
cdr3_aa: CASSQVPGTGVAGELFF

j_call: TRBJ1-6
d_call: -
clone_size: -
v_call: TRBV15
cdr3_nt: TGTGCCACCAGCAGACTTCTTGGGCAGAATTCACCCCTCCACTTT
cdr3_aa: CATSRLLGQNSPLHF

j_call: TRBJ1-1
d_call: -
clone_size: few
v_call: TRBV11-3
cdr3_nt: TGTGCCAGCAGCTTGGAGCCTAGGGACACTGAAGCTTTCTTT
cdr3_aa: CASSLEPRDTEAFF

j_call: TRBJ2-1
d_call: TRBD2
clone_size: few
v_call: TRBV15
cdr3_nt: TGTGCCACCAGCACTCAGCGGGGGGACTACAATGAGCAGTTCTTC
cdr3_aa: CATSTQRGDYNEQFF

j_call: TRBJ1-6
d_call: TRBD1
clone_size: once
v_call: TRBV5-1
cdr3_nt: TGCGCCAGCAGCTTGAGTGGACAGGGGGGGTCACCCCTCCACTTT
cdr3_aa: CASSLSGQGGSPLHF

j_call: TRBJ2-1
d_call: TRBD1
clone_size: -
v_call: TRBV23-1
cdr3_nt: TGCGCCAGCAGCCAAGAGATACAGGGGAGCTCCTACAATGAGCAGTTCTTC
cdr3_aa: CASSQEIQGSSYNEQFF

j_call: TRBJ1-1
d_call: TRBD1
clone_size: once
v_call: TRBV18
cdr3_nt: TGTGCCAGCTCACCGGGACAGGTAGTAGGAGCTTTCTTT
cdr3_aa: CASSPGQVVGAFF

j_call: TRBJ2-7
d_call: TRBD2
clone_size: -
v_call: TRBV19
cdr3_nt: TGTGCCAGTAGTAGCCAGGGTCCGGGAGGCGAGCAGTACTTC
cdr3_aa: CASSSQGPGGEQYF

j_call: TRBJ1-5
d_call: -
clone_size: -
v_call: TRBV1
cdr3_nt: TGCGCCAGCAGCCAAGCAGGTACTAATCAGCCCCAGCATTTT
cdr3_aa: CASSQAGTNQPQHF

j_call: TRBJ1-6
d_call: -
clone_size: medium-sized
v_call: TRBV11-3
cdr3_nt: TGTGCCAGCAGCTTAGAGGCAGGGTATAATTCACCCCTCCACTTT
cdr3_aa: CASSLEAGYNSPLHF

j_call: TRBJ2-7
d_call: -
clone_size: -
v_call: TRBV29-1
cdr3_nt: TGCAGCGTTGAATCTCGCGATGGTTACGAGCAGTACTTC
cdr3_aa: CSVESRDGYEQYF

j_call: TRBJ1-5
d_call: -
clone_size: few
v_call: TRBV6-8
cdr3_nt: TGTGCCAGCAGTTACATTGGCGAGCAGCCCCAGCATTTT
cdr3_aa: CASSYIGEQPQHF

j_call: TRBJ1-5
d_call: -
clone_size: few
v_call: TRBV2
cdr3_nt: TGTGCCAGCACCCTGGGGGGCAGCAATCAGCCCCAGCATTTT
cdr3_aa: CASTLGGSNQPQHF

j_call: TRBJ2-7
d_call: -
clone_size: -
v_call: TRBV9
cdr3_nt: TGTGCCAGCAGCGTAGGGTTTCAGAGCGAGCAGTACTTC
cdr3_aa: CASSVGFQSEQYF

j_call: TRBJ1-6
d_call: -
clone_size: few
v_call: TRBV11-3
cdr3_nt: TGTGCCAGCAGCTTAGACCCCTACACCTATAATTCACCCCTCCACTTT
cdr3_aa: CASSLDPYTYNSPLHF

j_call: TRBJ2-2
d_call: -
clone_size: -
v_call: TRBV18
cdr3_nt: TGTGCCAGCTCAACGGGGTCTCAGGCCGGGGAGCTGTTTTTT
cdr3_aa: CASSTGSQAGELFF

j_call: TRBJ2-2
d_call: TRBD1
clone_size: few
v_call: TRBV6-8
cdr3_nt: TGTGCCAGCGGACAGGAGAACACCGGGGAGCTGTTTTTT
cdr3_aa: CASGQENTGELFF

j_call: TRBJ1-1
d_call: -
clone_size: medium-sized
v_call: TRBV11-3
cdr3_nt: TGTGCCAGCAGCTTGAAAGTCGGGCCGAACACTGAAGCTTTCTTT
cdr3_aa: CASSLKVGPNTEAFF

j_call: TRBJ2-5
d_call: TRBD2
clone_size: -
v_call: TRBV19
cdr3_nt: TGTGCCAGTAGTATGTCAGGGAGGGACCAAGCGACCCAGTACTTC
cdr3_aa: CASSMSGRDQATQYF

j_call: TRBJ2-5
d_call: -
clone_size: few
v_call: TRBV10-3
cdr3_nt: TGTGCCATCAGTGAGCGGGGGGACAGCCAAGAGACCCAGTACTTC
cdr3_aa: CAISERGDSQETQYF

j_call: TRBJ2-4
d_call: TRBD1
clone_size: -
v_call: TRBV9
cdr3_nt: TGTGCCAGCAGTCTCGGACAGGGACTAAACATTCAGTACTTC
cdr3_aa: CASSLGQGLNIQYF

j_call: TRBJ2-1
d_call: TRBD2
clone_size: few
v_call: TRBV19
cdr3_nt: TGTGCCAGTAGCTCAGCGGGGGGGTTGGGTGAGCAGTTCTTC
cdr3_aa: CASSSAGGLGEQFF

j_call: TRBJ1-5
d_call: TRBD1
clone_size: few
v_call: TRBV9
cdr3_nt: TGTGCCAGCAGCCTAGACTTGGACAGGGGGGATCAGCCCCAGCATTTT
cdr3_aa: CASSLDLDRGDQPQHF